This record concerns one T cell receptor beta chain sequence. 60 Vbeta and 13 Jbeta primers were used in PCR. The table came from immunoSEQ multiplex PCR; TCRdb's copy has only in-frame clones and leaves some out. The sample carries some 170,000 clones, 77% recorded once. The source of the sample is a study of cytomegalovirus exposure and HLA in healthy donors. Study information: A data release that came early held roughly 85 million unique TCRs from HLA-typed donors.

Germline trimming cut 2 bases from V and 4 bases from J; bases unmatched to any gene: 8. Germline CDR1 and CDR2: MDHEN and SYDVKM. This CDR3 is 16 amino acids long. The source of this sequence is an older woman in good health and CMV-seropositive. Sequences were obtained from PBMCs. The chain is built from TRBV28 and TRBJ2-5, with 9 bases that match TRBD1. CDR3 in amino acids: CASSLRNRGLGETQYF. As DNA, the CDR3 is TGTGCCAGCAGTTTAAGGAACAGGGGGCTGGGAGAGACCCAGTACTTC.